The clone carrying this T cell receptor (beta chain) was observed once. No antigen is known for it. The data belong to a study of T cell responses to AZD1222 COVID-19 vaccine. Broader study findings: Close to half of spike-specific TCRs reportedly recognize unmutated variant regions. At study baseline, merely about 6 AZD1222 recipients were seropositive. The donor cohort was predominantly white British with a female majority, and clonal diversity may have been underestimated.

Assay: immunoSEQ multiplex PCR; the TCRdb copy retains only in-frame clones and omits some. This sample has 150,000 or so clones, with around 92% found just once. Per the germline V gene, CDR1 is DFQATT and CDR2 is SNEGSKA (reference sequence). The J segment lost 7 bases and the V segment lost 6 bases, leaving 6 bases of the junction unmatched. The CDR3 extends over 11 amino acids. Second-dose schedules of about 4 or about 12 weeks were combined. This sequence was found in an adult who received the AZD1222 COVID-19 vaccine. Sequenced material: peripheral blood, taken 28 days after the second AZD1222 dose. This chain uses TRBV20-1 with TRBJ2-7, with 7 bases matching TRBD1. This CDR3 reads CSASRGKEQYF. CDR3 nucleotide sequence: TGCAGTGCCTCCAGGGGGAAGGAGCAGTACTTC.